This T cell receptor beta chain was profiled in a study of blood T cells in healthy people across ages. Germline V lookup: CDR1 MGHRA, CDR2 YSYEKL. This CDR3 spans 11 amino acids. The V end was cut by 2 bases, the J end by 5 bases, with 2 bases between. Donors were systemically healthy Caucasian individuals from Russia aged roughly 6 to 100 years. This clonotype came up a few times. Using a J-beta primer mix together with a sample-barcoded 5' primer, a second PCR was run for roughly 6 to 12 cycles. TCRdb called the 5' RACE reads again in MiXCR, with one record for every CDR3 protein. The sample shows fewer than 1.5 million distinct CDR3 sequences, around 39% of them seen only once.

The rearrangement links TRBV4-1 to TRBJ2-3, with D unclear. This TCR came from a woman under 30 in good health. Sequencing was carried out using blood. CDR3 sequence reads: CASSQKDTQYF. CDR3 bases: TGCGCCAGCAGCCAAAAAGATACGCAGTATTTT.